This TCR beta chain was obtained from a study of PD-L1 blockade in urothelial cancer. About the research overall: From about 2014, patients received atezolizumab, given as 1,200 mg intravenously every 3 weeks. Each participant's history included 0 to 3 prior chemotherapy regimens.

Points on this clone: Antigen unknown.

Study-level results: In blood sampled pretreatment, TCR clonality below the median predicted better survival.

Regarding time point: pretreatment peripheral blood. The study collected 1 to 8 samples per patient, pretreatment and on-treatment. Some clones are missing from TCRdb's copy, which holds only in-frame ones; the method was immunoSEQ multiplex PCR. The table has approximately 88,000 clones, over 80% seen once. This clonotype was sampled from a man aged 55 to 70 with urothelial cancer. This material consisted of PBMCs, taken around atezolizumab (anti-PD-L1) treatment.

CDR3 protein: CASSRRPGQGAGEQYF. Written as DNA, the CDR3 is TGTGCCAGCAGTCGCCGTCCGGGACAGGGGGCAGGTGAGCAGTACTTC. The rearrangement uses TRBV11-2 and TRBJ2-7; TRBD1 aligns across 12 bases. The germline gives CDR1 SGHAT, CDR2 FQNNGV. The CDR3 runs 16 residues. The V and J ends lost 6 bases and 7 bases, in that order; junction bases with no gene match: 13.